Following are 21 T cell receptor beta chains from one sample sequenced in a study of blood T cells in healthy people across ages (dated by TCRdb to about 2015). The library came from 5' RACE. Sequencing was carried out with an Illumina HiSeq 2500. The second PCR ran for roughly 6 to 11 cycles and used a J-beta primer mix along with a sample-barcoded 5' primer. TCRdb reran the public reads through fastp at Q25 and MiXCR, keeping productive beta chains. Each entry is one CDR3 protein sequence, shown with its most common DNA and genes. This sample comprises some 1.4 million distinct CDR3 sequences, around 42% of them detected only once. The ten biggest clones cover roughly 7.7% of the sample. The sequencing input was blood. Receptors were obtained from a woman aged 18-30 years in good health.

The J gene is TRBJ2-3, the V gene TRBV12-3 or TRBV12-4; 7 bases fit TRBD2. The length of the CDR3 is 15 residues. With 5 bases clipped from V and 5 bases from J, the junction kept 10 bases outside the gene matches. The CDR3 DNA reads TGTGCCAGCAGTCTCGGACTAGAGGGAGAAGATACGCAGTATTTT. This encodes CASSLGLEGEDTQYF.

V usage is TRBV6-1 and J usage is TRBJ2-5; 10 nucleotides agree with TRBD2. Germline V gene lookup returns CDR1 MNHNS and CDR2 SASEGT. The CDR3 is made up of 14 amino acids. After removal of 9 bases from V and 11 bases from J, the junction contained 15 bases not matched to a gene. CDR3 residues: CASILAGTYNEQYF. In DNA, the CDR3 is TGTGCCAGTATACTAGCGGGGACTTACAATGAGCAGTACTTC.

The V and J genes are TRBV29-1 and TRBJ2-3; possibly TRBD1 for D (7 bases). The CDR3 spans 16 residues. The ends were cut back, 3 bases at V and 1 base at J, with 17 bases in the middle. Germline V CDR1 and CDR2: SQVTM, ANQGSEA. DNA for the CDR3: TGCAGCGTTGATGCCCGCGGGACAGAAGGCACAGATACGCAGTATTTT. This encodes CSVDARGTEGTDTQYF.

The V and J genes are TRBV10-3 and TRBJ2-1; 7 nucleotides align to TRBD2. V was clipped by 7 bases and J by 4 bases; unmatched bases: 13. This CDR3 comprises 16 residues. Per germline, CDR1 ENHRY and CDR2 SYGVKD. CDR3 region: CAIKGLVASGYNEQFF. The CDR3 coding sequence is TGTGCCATCAAGGGGTTGGTGGCTAGCGGATACAATGAGCAGTTCTTC.

The chain links TRBV25-1 to TRBJ2-3; 7 bases align to TRBD2. With V trimmed by 11 bases and J by 4 bases, 15 bases remained unmatched. The V gene's germline CDR1 is MGHDK and CDR2 SYGVNS. The CDR3 contains 15 residues. CDR3: CAQHGEGSIADTQYF. For the CDR3, the DNA is TGTGCCCAGCATGGGGAGGGTAGCATCGCAGATACGCAGTATTTT.

There are a few counts of this clonotype. The chain has TRBV7-9 and TRBJ1-2, with D hard to call. Germline lookup yields CDR1 SEHNR and CDR2 FQNEAQ (reference sequence). Between the trimmed V and J ends, which lost 4 bases and 4 bases, there was a span of 10 bases. This CDR3 has 13 amino acids. The CDR3 coding sequence is TGTGCCAGCAGCTCCGCTCCGGGCTATGGCTACACCTTC. Its translation is CASSSAPGYGYTF. Based on the CDR3 plus reference TRBV7-9 and TRBJ1-2, the full variable domain is DTGVSQNPRHKITKRGQNVTFRCDPISEHNRLYWYRQTLGQGPEFLTYFQNEAQLEKSRLLSDRFSAERPKGSFSTLEIQRTEQGDSAMYLCASSSAPGYGYTFGSGTRLTVV.

This chain links TRBV4-2 with TRBJ2-3; D perhaps matches TRBD2 (6 bases). V was shortened by 0 bases and J by 4 bases, with 11 bases between the two germline ends. Germline loops: CDR1 LGHNA, CDR2 YNFKEQ. This CDR3 spans 15 amino acids. CDR3 nucleotide sequence: TGTGCCAGCAGCCAAGACGAACTAGCATCAGATACGCAGTATTTT. Encoded protein: CASSQDELASDTQYF.

This clonotype was detected only a few times. This chain joins TRBV3-1 and TRBJ2-1; 9 bases are a match to TRBD2. CDR3 length: 16 residues. The V gene end was trimmed by 2 bases and the J gene end by 5 bases; junction bases not matched to a gene: 7. CDR1 is LGHDT, CDR2 YNNKEL, per germline (reference sequence). CDR3 sequence: CASSQYGGRVHNEQFF. The CDR3 nucleotides read TGTGCCAGCAGCCAATACGGCGGGAGGGTTCACAATGAGCAGTTCTTC.

In its sample, this clonotype was seen once. This chain joins TRBV11-1 and TRBJ2-5; 11 bases map to TRBD1. Looked up from germline, CDR1 is SGHAT and CDR2 is FQDESV (reference sequence). Trimming cost V 5 bases and J 4 bases; bases outside gene matches: 12. CDR3 length equals 17 residues. CDR3 in DNA: TGTGCCAGCAGCCCACGGACAGGGGGCAGTTGGGGAGAGACCCAGTACTTC. Translated, it gives CASSPRTGGSWGETQYF.

The chain has TRBV19 and TRBJ2-2; D call uncertain. CDR1 is LNHDA and CDR2 is SQIVND in the germline V gene (reference sequence). Trimming stripped 7 bases from V and 4 bases from J, with 10 bases between. The CDR3 length is 13 residues. The CDR3 sequence: CASIFRTTGELFF. DNA for the CDR3: TGTGCCAGTATATTCCGGACCACCGGGGAGCTGTTTTTT.

The chain employs TRBV5-5 and TRBJ2-1, with D possibly TRBD2 on 6 matching bases. Trimming pared 4 bases from V and 1 base from J, leaving 15 bases between. CDR3 size: 16 residues. Looked up from germline, CDR1 is SGHKS and CDR2 is YYEKEE (reference sequence). The CDR3, as DNA: TGTGCCAGCAGCCTAGGAGGGCAGGGTTCCTACAATGAGCAGTTCTTC. This translates into CASSLGGQGSYNEQFF.

The chain carries TRBV5-1 and TRBJ1-2, with D perhaps TRBD1 (5 bases). V shed 5 bases and J shed 2 bases, with 22 bases lying between them. Germline CDR1 reads SGHRS; CDR2 reads YFSETQ. This CDR3 region has 17 residues. The CDR3 protein is CASRGRGSRVGNYGYTF. CDR3 sequence (DNA): TGCGCCAGCAGGGGGCGCGGGTCTCGGGTAGGGAACTATGGCTACACCTTC. The full variable domain, completed using reference TRBV5-1 and TRBJ1-2, is KAGVTQTPRYLIKTRGQQVTLSCSPISGHRSVSWYQQTPGQGLQFLFEYFSETQRNKGNFPGRFSGRQFSNSRSEMNVSTLELGDSALYLCASRGRGSRVGNYGYTFGSGTRLTVV.

The V and J genes are TRBV7-2 and TRBJ1-2; no definite D call. Per the germline V gene, CDR1 is SGHTA and CDR2 is FQGNSA. There are 14 residues in the CDR3. The ends were cut back, 8 bases at V and 0 bases at J, with 13 bases in the middle. CDR3 nucleotides: TGTGCCAGCGGTCGGACGGACCCTAACTATGGCTACACCTTC. The encoded protein is CASGRTDPNYGYTF. The full variable domain, rest sourced from reference TRBV7-2 and TRBJ1-2, is GAGVSQSPSNKVTEKGKDVELRCDPISGHTALYWYRQSLGQGLEFLIYFQGNSAPDKSGLPSDRFSAERTGGSVSTLTIQRTQQEDSAVYLCASGRTDPNYGYTFGSGTRLTVV.

V is TRBV27 and J is TRBJ2-1, with TRBD1 as a possible D gene (5 bases). The CDR3 totals 14 residues. Trimming removed 5 bases from V and 10 bases from J, with 18 bases in between. Germline V CDR1 and CDR2: MNHEY, SMNVEV (reference sequence). In nucleotides, the CDR3 is TGTGCCAGCAGTCCACTGGGGCTAGTCTTAGAGCAGTTCTTC. Its translation: CASSPLGLVLEQFF.

The CDR3 DNA reads TGTGCCAGCTCACCACCGAGCACCCCCTACGAGCAGTACTTC. It specifies CASSPPSTPYEQYF. The chain carries TRBV18 and TRBJ2-7, with D unresolved. Trimming pared 0 bases from V and 2 bases from J, leaving 8 bases between. Germline V gene sequence: CDR1 KGHSH, CDR2 LQKENI. The CDR3 has 14 residues.

The J gene is TRBJ1-6, the V gene TRBV20-1, with a weak D call TRBD1 (5 bases). CDR1 is DFQATT and CDR2 is SNEGSKA in the germline V gene (reference sequence). The CDR3 contains 14 residues. The germline V and J ends were trimmed by 4 bases and 5 bases, with 12 bases remaining between them. The chain's CDR3 is CSANEAGNNSPLHF. The CDR3 DNA reads TGCAGTGCTAACGAGGCAGGGAATAATTCACCCCTCCACTTT.

In its sample, this clonotype was seen a few times. The chain employs TRBV5-1 and TRBJ2-7, with 7 bases that match TRBD2. With 0 bases clipped from V and 1 base from J, the junction kept 10 bases outside the gene matches. Germline loops: CDR1 SGHRS, CDR2 YFSETQ. The CDR3 sequence is 17 residues long. This CDR3 reads CASSLAGGGRGSYEQYF. In nucleotides, the CDR3 is TGCGCCAGCAGCTTGGCGGGTGGCGGGAGAGGGTCCTACGAGCAGTACTTC.

On this clonotype: The junction shows a germline mismatch at one end, possibly a read error. The chain carries TRBV6-5 and TRBJ2-2; 7 positions agree with TRBD2. Germline CDR1 and CDR2: MNHEY and SVGAGI. This CDR3 has 15 residues. The CDR3 loop is CASSYETSNTGELFF. DNA for the CDR3: TGTGCCAGCAGTTACGAGACTAGCAACACCGGGGAGTTGTTTTTT.

Comments on this clonotype: A much larger clone is a single base away; this may be a read error. The chain recombines TRBV7-7 with TRBJ2-3; 8 nucleotides match TRBD1. Germline-derived CDR1 and CDR2 are SSHAT and FNYEAQ (reference sequence). CDR3 length equals 15 residues. The CDR3 bases are TGTGCCAGCAGCTCCGGGACAGGACTGACAGAGACGCAGTATTTT. This translates into CASSSGTGLTETQYF.

This chain joins TRBV29-1 and TRBJ1-5; TRBD1 matches 8 bases. The germline V gene encodes CDR1 SQVTM and CDR2 ANQGSEA. There are 14 residues in the CDR3. With 6 bases clipped from V and 0 bases from J, the junction kept 4 bases outside the gene matches. The CDR3 DNA reads TGCAGCGTCGGACAGGGATATAGCAATCAGCCCCAGCATTTT. Translation: CSVGQGYSNQPQHF.

CDR3 DNA sequence: TGCGCCAGCAGCGGGCAGGGGCGGGCAGATACGCAGTATTTT. Its translation is CASSGQGRADTQYF. The V and J genes are TRBV5-1 and TRBJ2-3, with D maybe TRBD1 (6 bases). The CDR3 extends over 14 amino acids. Germline-derived CDR1 and CDR2 are SGHRS and YFSETQ. Trimming left V 4 bases short and J 4 bases short, with 13 bases between.